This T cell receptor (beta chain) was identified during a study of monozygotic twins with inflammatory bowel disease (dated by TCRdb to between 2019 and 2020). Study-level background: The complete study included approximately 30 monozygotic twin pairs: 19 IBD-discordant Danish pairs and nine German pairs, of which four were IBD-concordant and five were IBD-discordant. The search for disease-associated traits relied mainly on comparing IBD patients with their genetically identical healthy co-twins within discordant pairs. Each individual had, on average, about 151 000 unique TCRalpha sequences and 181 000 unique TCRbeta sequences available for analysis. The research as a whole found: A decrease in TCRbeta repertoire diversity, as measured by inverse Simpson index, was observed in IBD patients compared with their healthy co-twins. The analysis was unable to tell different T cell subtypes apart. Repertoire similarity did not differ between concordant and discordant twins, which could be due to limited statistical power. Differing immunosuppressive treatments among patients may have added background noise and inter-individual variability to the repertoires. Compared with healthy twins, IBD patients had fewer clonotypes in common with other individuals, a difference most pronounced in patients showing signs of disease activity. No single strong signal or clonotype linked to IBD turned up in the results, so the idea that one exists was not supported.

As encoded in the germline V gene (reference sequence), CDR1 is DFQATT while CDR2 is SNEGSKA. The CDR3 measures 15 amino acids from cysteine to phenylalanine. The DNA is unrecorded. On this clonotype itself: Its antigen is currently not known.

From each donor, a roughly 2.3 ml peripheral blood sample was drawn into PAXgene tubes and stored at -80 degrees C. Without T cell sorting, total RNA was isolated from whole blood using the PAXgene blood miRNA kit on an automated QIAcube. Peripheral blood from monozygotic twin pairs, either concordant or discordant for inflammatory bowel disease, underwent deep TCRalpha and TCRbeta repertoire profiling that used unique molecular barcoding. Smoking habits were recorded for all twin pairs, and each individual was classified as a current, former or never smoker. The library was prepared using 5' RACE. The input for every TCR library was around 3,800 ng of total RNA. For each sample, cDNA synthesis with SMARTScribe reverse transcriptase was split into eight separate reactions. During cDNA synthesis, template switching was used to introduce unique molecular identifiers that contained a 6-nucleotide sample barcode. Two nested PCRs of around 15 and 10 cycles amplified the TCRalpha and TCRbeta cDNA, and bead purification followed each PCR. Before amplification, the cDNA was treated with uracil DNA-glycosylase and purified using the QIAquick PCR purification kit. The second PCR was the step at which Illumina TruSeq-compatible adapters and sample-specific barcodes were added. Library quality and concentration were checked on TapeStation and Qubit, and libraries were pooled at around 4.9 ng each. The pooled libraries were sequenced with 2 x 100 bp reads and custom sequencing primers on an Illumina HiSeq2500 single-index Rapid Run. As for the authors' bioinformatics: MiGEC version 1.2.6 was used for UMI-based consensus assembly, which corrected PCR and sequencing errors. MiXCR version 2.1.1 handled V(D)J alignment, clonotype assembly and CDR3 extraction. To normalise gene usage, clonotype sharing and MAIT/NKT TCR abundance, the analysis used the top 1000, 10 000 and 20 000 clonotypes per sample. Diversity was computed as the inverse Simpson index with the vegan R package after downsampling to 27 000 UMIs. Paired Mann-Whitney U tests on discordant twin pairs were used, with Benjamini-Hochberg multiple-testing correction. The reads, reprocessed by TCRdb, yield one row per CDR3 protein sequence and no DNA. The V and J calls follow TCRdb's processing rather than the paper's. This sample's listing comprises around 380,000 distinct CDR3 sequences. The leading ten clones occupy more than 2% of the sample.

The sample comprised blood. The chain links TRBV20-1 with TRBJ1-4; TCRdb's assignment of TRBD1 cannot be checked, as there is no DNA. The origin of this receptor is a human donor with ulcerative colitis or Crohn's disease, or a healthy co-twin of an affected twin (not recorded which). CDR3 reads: CSATPAGTGSEKLFF.